The source of this T cell receptor beta chain is a study of cytotoxic CD8 clonotypes in ibrutinib-treated CLL (dated by TCRdb to the early 2020s). For the wider study: The cohort had about a dozen relapsed/refractory and roughly 15 treatment-naive patients; 17 were IGHV unmutated. Partial responses were observed in roughly 24 patients and complete responses in 2; after a median follow-up of around 68 months, remission was maintained in approximately 14 patients and progression was observed in roughly 12. Response samples were taken after a median of approximately eleven months on treatment, ranging from about 6 to 36 months. Samples averaged around 280,000 productive templates and approximately 100,000 productive rearrangements. Longitudinal samples were available for about 30% of the 86 trial participants. Cryopreserved peripheral blood mononuclear cells were collected at three points: before therapy, at response, and at either sustained remission or disease progression. All remission and progressive disease samples were collected while patients were still receiving ibrutinib.

Study-wide findings and limitations: Sampling times were not matched between patients in sustained remission and patients whose disease was progressing, and lymph node repertoires were not examined. An increase in clonality was observed at ibrutinib response, with clonality remaining stable during sustained remission and falling back toward baseline at progression. Public clonotypes were rare and either shrank or stayed stable during treatment, and the rise in clonality at ibrutinib response reflected expansion of private clonotypes. At baseline, clonality was higher than in age-matched healthy donors and showed a strong correlation with circulating CD8+ T-cell counts.

On this clone: Its antigen target is currently unknown. No base quality information exists; no much larger clone differs at one position.

What this sample's time point label stands for: progressive disease on ibrutinib. For TCR beta library preparation, roughly 2 micrograms of genomic DNA were extracted from the cryopreserved PBMCs. Longitudinal blood samples from CLL patients receiving ibrutinib monotherapy were subjected to high-throughput TCR beta sequencing. Patients were enrolled in a phase 2 open-label single-center ibrutinib monotherapy trial. Each clonotype received, on average, roughly 9.6x coverage in deep resolution sequencing performed on a MiSeq, where the target depth lay between 1 in 1 million and 1 in 200,000 T cells. The immunoSEQ hsTCRB Kit was used to generate the TCR beta libraries. In the paper's pipeline: Data were analyzed with ImmunoSEQ Data Assistant and ImmunoSEQ Analyzer, with V, D and J genes assigned per IMGT definitions. Clonality was computed as one minus normalized Shannon entropy of productive rearrangement frequencies, ranging from 0 to 1. Only overrepresented clonotypes making up at least 0.05% of the repertoire of each patient were included in the public clonotype analysis. More than ten repertoires from age-matched healthy donors, obtained from immuneACCESS, served as clonality controls. This is the immuneACCESS table as TCRdb keeps it, with only in-frame sequences that have V and J called. A part of the clones is gone; compared with another copy, unresolved V genes explain less than half, and the rest is unexplained. V and J calls and clone size are those listed in that table; D and trimming were worked out from the DNA. The sample table records roughly 70,000 clones; around 84% of these occur just once. The ten largest clonotypes hold less than 9% of the sample.

As encoded in the germline V gene, CDR1 is SNHLY while CDR2 is FYNNEI. Trimming takes 6 bases from V and 0 bases from J, and the germline ends sit 11 bases apart. There are 14 amino acids in the CDR3, from cysteine to phenylalanine inclusive. The sequence is cut down to CDR3 DNA, 42 bases in frame from base 1. This clonotype was sampled from a human donor with chronic lymphocytic leukemia. The sequence links TRBV2 to TRBJ1-2; the D gene assignment is ambiguous. Sequencing used PBMCs, obtained at disease progression, from a patient treated with ibrutinib. At the DNA level, the sequence is TGTGCCAGCAGGACCGGATTCGCTAACTATGGCTACACCTTC. Translated, it gives CASRTGFANYGYTF.